This T cell receptor (beta chain) was identified during a study of blood T cell repertoires in COVID-19. Germline CDR1 LGHDT, CDR2 YNNKEL (reference sequence). The CDR3 has 15 amino acids. With V trimmed by 4 bases and J by 7 bases, 11 bases remained unmatched. Method: immunoSEQ multiplex PCR; TCRdb's copy keeps in-frame clones and lacks some. The sample has about 240,000 clones; 80% to 95% are singletons. This TCR came from a man between 25 and 39 years old with COVID-19, enrolled during active disease. The specimen sequenced was peripheral blood. This chain links TRBV3-1 (or the pseudogene TRBV3-2) with TRBJ2-5; 8 nucleotides line up with TRBD2. The CDR3 nucleotides are TGTGCCAGCAGCCCCGGACTAGCTGGCTTGGGGACCCAGTACTTC. It specifies CASSPGLAGLGTQYF.